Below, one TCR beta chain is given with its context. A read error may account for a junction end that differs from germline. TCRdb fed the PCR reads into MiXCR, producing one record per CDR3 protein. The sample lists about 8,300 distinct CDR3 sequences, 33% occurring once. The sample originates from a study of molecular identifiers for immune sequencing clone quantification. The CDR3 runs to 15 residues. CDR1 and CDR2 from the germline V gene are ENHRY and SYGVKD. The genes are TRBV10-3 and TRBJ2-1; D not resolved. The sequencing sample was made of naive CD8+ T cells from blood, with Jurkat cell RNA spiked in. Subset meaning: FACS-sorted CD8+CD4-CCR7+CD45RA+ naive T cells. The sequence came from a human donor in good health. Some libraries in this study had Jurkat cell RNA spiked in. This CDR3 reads CAISESIAADNEQSF. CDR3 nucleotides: TGTGCCATCAGTGAGTCTATAGCTGCTGACAATGAGCAGTCCTTC.